A selection of T cell receptor beta chains follows, all from one sample in a study of blood T cell repertoires in COVID-19. Data came from immunoSEQ multiplex PCR; TCRdb stores just in-frame clones and leaves some out. Here the sample spans roughly 200,000 clones, around 82% being singletons. Sequencing was done on a sample of PBMCs or T cells enriched from blood (not recorded which). The receptors shown here come from a middle-aged man who had recovered from COVID-19. Both conserved end residues are part of each CDR3. The D gene is left open where the match is weak. Part of the rows lack a size; the others show once, few, many or a class for expanded clones.

NA,TRBV18,TRBJ1-5,few,TGTGCCAGCTCACCACCGTCGCAGACAGTGGACCAGCCCCAGCATTTT,CASSPPSQTVDQPQHF
NA,TRBV28,TRBJ2-7,NA,TGTGCCAGCAGTAGTCTCGGTTACGAGCAGTACTTC,CASSSLGYEQYF
NA,TRBV6-1,TRBJ2-4,NA,TGTGCCAGCAGTGAGGTTTCCGGAGCCAAAAACATTCAGTACTTC,CASSEVSGAKNIQYF
NA,TRBV24-1,TRBJ1-2,NA,TGTGCCACCAGTGATTCTGGCAGGCCCTATGGCTACACCTTC,CATSDSGRPYGYTF
NA,TRBV3-1/TRBV3-2,TRBJ2-3,NA,TGTGCCAGCAGCCAAGATTCTAGCGGCACAGATACGCAGTATTTT,CASSQDSSGTDTQYF
NA,TRBV11-3,TRBJ2-7,NA,TGTGCCAGCAGCCCAAACAGGGCTAACCCCTACGAGCAGTACTTC,CASSPNRANPYEQYF
TRBD2,TRBV14,TRBJ2-3,few,TGTGCCAGCAGCCATAAATTAGCGGGAGGTACAGATACGCAGTATTTT,CASSHKLAGGTDTQYF
NA,TRBV5-1,TRBJ1-2,NA,TGCGCCAGCAGCCAATATCGACAGAACTATGGCTACACCTTC,CASSQYRQNYGYTF
TRBD1,TRBV4-3,TRBJ1-2,NA,TGCGCCAGCAGCCAAGATATCGGGGACAGGCATGGCTACACCTTC,CASSQDIGDRHGYTF
TRBD1,TRBV7-2,TRBJ1-2,NA,TGTGCCAGCAGCCCATCCGGACAGGGGTGGGGCTACACCTTC,CASSPSGQGWGYTF
TRBD1,TRBV9,TRBJ1-3,NA,TGTGCCAGCAGCGTAGGACAGGGCGCTAGGGATGGAAACACCATATATTTT,CASSVGQGARDGNTIYF
NA,TRBV11-1,TRBJ2-7,NA,TGTGCCAGCAGCTTTACTAGGGCCAACGAGCAGTACTTC,CASSFTRANEQYF
TRBD2,TRBV6-1,TRBJ2-1,NA,TGTGCCAGCAGTGACGTCGGGACTAGCGGGATTTCCTACAATGAGCAGTTCTTC,CASSDVGTSGISYNEQFF
NA,TRBV11-1,TRBJ1-2,NA,TGTGCCAGCAGCTACTCAACAGGTAGCTATGGCTACACCTTC,CASSYSTGSYGYTF
NA,TRBV5-4,TRBJ2-5,NA,TGTGCCAGCAGTAGTAGCGAAAGGGTAGAGACCCAGTACTTC,CASSSSERVETQYF
NA,TRBV29-1,TRBJ1-5,few,TGCAGCGCCGCGGAGGGGTATAGCAATCAGCCCCAGCATTTT,CSAAEGYSNQPQHF
TRBD1,TRBV7-9,TRBJ2-4,NA,TGTGCCAGCAGCGAGGGACAGGGTTTAGCCAAAAACATTCAGTACTTC,CASSEGQGLAKNIQYF
TRBD1,TRBV9,TRBJ2-3,NA,TGTGCCAGCAGCCCCTGGACAGGGTACGATACGCAGTATTTT,CASSPWTGYDTQYF
TRBD1,TRBV7-2,TRBJ1-6,NA,TGTGCCAGTGAGGGGGCAGGGGGATCACCCCTCCACTTT,CASEGAGGSPLHF
TRBD1,TRBV30,TRBJ2-5,NA,TGTGCCTGGACCCGACAGGGAATGGCGGGCGAGACCCAGTACTTC,CAWTRQGMAGETQYF
NA,TRBV28,TRBJ2-5,NA,TGTGCCAGCAGTTCAAACTATTTCCCAGGGGAGGGGGAGACCCAGTACTTC,CASSSNYFPGEGETQYF
TRBD2,TRBV7-9,TRBJ2-5,NA,TGTGCCAGCAGCTTTCCACTAGCGGGAGGAGAGACCCAGTACTTC,CASSFPLAGGETQYF
TRBD1,TRBV6-6,TRBJ1-1,NA,TGTGCCAGCAGTACAGACAGGGCCCCTATGAACACTGAAGCTTTCTTT,CASSTDRAPMNTEAFF
TRBD2,TRBV18,TRBJ2-5,NA,TGTGCCAGCTCATTCGGACTAGCGGGAGAAGAGACCCAGTACTTC,CASSFGLAGEETQYF
NA,TRBV14,TRBJ1-2,once,TGTGCCAGCAGCCCCAGGGAGGGTAACTATGGCTACACCTTC,CASSPREGNYGYTF